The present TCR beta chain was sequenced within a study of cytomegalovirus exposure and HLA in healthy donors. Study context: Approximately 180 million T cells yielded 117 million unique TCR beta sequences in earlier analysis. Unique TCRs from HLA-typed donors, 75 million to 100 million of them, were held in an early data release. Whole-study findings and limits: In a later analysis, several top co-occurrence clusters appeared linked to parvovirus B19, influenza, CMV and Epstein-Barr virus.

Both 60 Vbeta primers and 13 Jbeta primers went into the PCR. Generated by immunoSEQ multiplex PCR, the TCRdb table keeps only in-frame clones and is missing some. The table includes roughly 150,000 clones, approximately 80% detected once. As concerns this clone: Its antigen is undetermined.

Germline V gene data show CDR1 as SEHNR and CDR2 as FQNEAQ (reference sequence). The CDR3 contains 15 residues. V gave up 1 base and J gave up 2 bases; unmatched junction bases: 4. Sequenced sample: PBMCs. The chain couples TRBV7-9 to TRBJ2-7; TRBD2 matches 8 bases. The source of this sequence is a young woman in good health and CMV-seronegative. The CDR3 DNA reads TGTGCCAGCAGCTTAGGTGGCGGGGGGCCCTACGAGCAGTACTTC. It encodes CASSLGGGGPYEQYF.